Listed below are T cell receptor beta chains from one sample, sequenced in a study of blood T cell repertoires in COVID-19. Sequencing used immunoSEQ multiplex PCR; TCRdb keeps in-frame clones, though not all of them. The sample has roughly 100,000 clones, 70% to 85% seen once. Input material: peripheral blood. The source is a man between 65 and 85 years old with active or convalescent COVID-19. Each CDR3 is given with its conserved first and last residue. D genes are given only for firm matches. Not every row has a clone size; where given, it reads once, few, many or a size class.

clone size: .; CDR3 length: 13; D gene: .; J gene: TRBJ1-2; V gene: TRBV5-5; CDR3 DNA: TGTGCCAGCAGCTTGGGACACCAGTATGGCTACACCTTC; CDR3 protein: CASSLGHQYGYTF
clone size: .; CDR3 length: 12; D gene: .; J gene: TRBJ1-1; V gene: TRBV29-1; CDR3 DNA: TGCAGCGTTGAAGACGGGTACACTGAAGCTTTCTTT; CDR3 protein: CSVEDGYTEAFF
clone size: .; CDR3 length: 14; D gene: TRBD1; J gene: TRBJ1-5; V gene: TRBV2; CDR3 DNA: TGTGCCAGCAGCGGACAGGGCCAGTATCAGCCCCAGCATTTT; CDR3 protein: CASSGQGQYQPQHF
clone size: .; CDR3 length: 14; D gene: .; J gene: TRBJ1-1; V gene: TRBV5-5; CDR3 DNA: TGTGCCAGCAGACCCCTCGGTAGGGGTACTGAAGCTTTCTTT; CDR3 protein: CASRPLGRGTEAFF
clone size: .; CDR3 length: 12; D gene: .; J gene: TRBJ1-2; V gene: TRBV12-1; CDR3 DNA: TGTGCCAGCAGCCTCAGGGGAGATGGCTACACCTTC; CDR3 protein: CASSLRGDGYTF
clone size: many; CDR3 length: 14; D gene: .; J gene: TRBJ1-2; V gene: TRBV27; CDR3 DNA: TGTGCCAGCAGTTTGAACTCCGCGGGAAGGGGCTACACCTTC; CDR3 protein: CASSLNSAGRGYTF
clone size: .; CDR3 length: 15; D gene: TRBD2; J gene: TRBJ2-3; V gene: TRBV6-5; CDR3 DNA: TGTGCCAGCATCGAGGTTGGCGGGAGTCTAGATACGCAGTATTTT; CDR3 protein: CASIEVGGSLDTQYF
clone size: .; CDR3 length: 17; D gene: .; J gene: TRBJ2-1; V gene: TRBV5-1; CDR3 DNA: TGCGCCAGCAGCTTGGAGGGACACACCAGCTCCTACAATGAGCAGTTCTTC; CDR3 protein: CASSLEGHTSSYNEQFF
clone size: .; CDR3 length: 15; D gene: .; J gene: TRBJ2-7; V gene: TRBV9; CDR3 DNA: TGTGCCAGCAGCTTCCGTCCCGGGATGTCCTACGAGCAGTACTTC; CDR3 protein: CASSFRPGMSYEQYF
clone size: .; CDR3 length: 15; D gene: .; J gene: TRBJ2-2; V gene: TRBV2; CDR3 DNA: TGTGCCAGCAGTATTCGGGGGGCCCATGGCGGGGAGCTGTTTTTT; CDR3 protein: CASSIRGAHGGELFF
clone size: .; CDR3 length: 13; D gene: .; J gene: TRBJ1-2; V gene: TRBV5-1; CDR3 DNA: TGCGCCAGCAGCCAGGGGCTAAACCAGGGCTACACCTTC; CDR3 protein: CASSQGLNQGYTF
clone size: many; CDR3 length: 19; D gene: TRBD2; J gene: TRBJ2-4; V gene: TRBV19; CDR3 DNA: TGTGCCAGTAGTATAGATCATGGGGGGAGGGCCCCGGAAAAAAACATTCAGTACTTC; CDR3 protein: CASSIDHGGRAPEKNIQYF
clone size: .; CDR3 length: 12; D gene: .; J gene: TRBJ2-3; V gene: TRBV18; CDR3 DNA: TGTGCCAGCTCACAACCCGTGGATACGCAGTATTTT; CDR3 protein: CASSQPVDTQYF
clone size: .; CDR3 length: 12; D gene: TRBD1; J gene: TRBJ1-4; V gene: TRBV6-6; CDR3 DNA: TGTGCCAGCAGTTCCAACAGGGGGAAACTGTTTTTT; CDR3 protein: CASSSNRGKLFF
clone size: .; CDR3 length: 15; D gene: TRBD1; J gene: TRBJ1-2; V gene: TRBV5-4; CDR3 DNA: TGTGCCAGCAGCGACCGACAGGGGTCTTGGTATGGCTACACCTTC; CDR3 protein: CASSDRQGSWYGYTF
clone size: .; CDR3 length: 15; D gene: TRBD2; J gene: TRBJ2-1; V gene: TRBV10-1; CDR3 DNA: TGCGCCAGCAGTGCCGGCGGGAGCTCCTACAATGAGCAGTTCTTC; CDR3 protein: CASSAGGSSYNEQFF
clone size: .; CDR3 length: 15; D gene: TRBD2; J gene: TRBJ2-4; V gene: TRBV2; CDR3 DNA: TGTGCCAGCAGTGGGCGGACTAGCGGGGAAAACATTCAGTACTTC; CDR3 protein: CASSGRTSGENIQYF
clone size: once; CDR3 length: 15; D gene: TRBD1; J gene: TRBJ1-4; V gene: TRBV5-1; CDR3 DNA: TGCGCCAGCAGCCTCCCCGGGACAGGGGAGGAAAAACTGTTTTTT; CDR3 protein: CASSLPGTGEEKLFF
clone size: .; CDR3 length: 17; D gene: .; J gene: TRBJ2-5; V gene: TRBV5-1; CDR3 DNA: TGCGCCAGCAGCGTCGCGGAGGGACTCCATTATCGGGAGACCCAGTACTTC; CDR3 protein: CASSVAEGLHYRETQYF
clone size: .; CDR3 length: 13; D gene: .; J gene: TRBJ1-3; V gene: TRBV5-8; CDR3 DNA: TGTGCCAGCAGCGGACAACAGGGAAACACCATATATTTT; CDR3 protein: CASSGQQGNTIYF
clone size: .; CDR3 length: 14; D gene: TRBD1; J gene: TRBJ1-1; V gene: TRBV19; CDR3 DNA: TGTGCCAGCCAGACAGGGGGCACTAATGCTGAAGCTTTCTTT; CDR3 protein: CASQTGGTNAEAFF
clone size: .; CDR3 length: 15; D gene: TRBD1; J gene: TRBJ1-4; V gene: TRBV27; CDR3 DNA: TGTGCCAGCAGAGAGGGGGCAGGGCGGTGGGAAAAACTGTTTTTT; CDR3 protein: CASREGAGRWEKLFF
clone size: .; CDR3 length: 15; D gene: .; J gene: TRBJ1-3; V gene: TRBV6-5; CDR3 DNA: TGTGCCAGCAGTTACTCGATCCAAACAGGAAACACCATATATTTT; CDR3 protein: CASSYSIQTGNTIYF
clone size: .; CDR3 length: 16; D gene: .; J gene: TRBJ1-5; V gene: TRBV2; CDR3 DNA: TGTGCCAGCAGTGGGTCCGGGGGGGCGAGTTATCAGCCCCAGCATTTT; CDR3 protein: CASSGSGGASYQPQHF
clone size: .; CDR3 length: 16; D gene: TRBD1; J gene: TRBJ1-2; V gene: TRBV5-1; CDR3 DNA: TGCGCCAGCAGCCCCTCAACCGGGACAGGGAGGGCGGGCTACACCTTC; CDR3 protein: CASSPSTGTGRAGYTF
clone size: .; CDR3 length: 13; D gene: TRBD1; J gene: TRBJ1-2; V gene: TRBV6-2/TRBV6-3; CDR3 DNA: TGTGCCAGCAGCCGACAGGGGAGCTATGGCTACACCTTC; CDR3 protein: CASSRQGSYGYTF